The 12 T cell receptor beta chains listed next were all sequenced from one sample in a study of T cells in Graves' hyperthyroidism and ophthalmopathy. Using RNA transcripts as the source, TCR beta CDR3 regions were amplified. First-round RT-PCR targeting the TCR CDR3 was performed with the HTBI primer set. TCRdb itself ran the multiplex PCR reads through MiXCR, one entry per CDR3 protein. The sample consists of nearly 750,000 distinct CDR3 sequences, around 40% of them appearing once. Sequenced sample: blood. The receptors were gathered from a woman aged 40-49 years with Graves' hyperthyroidism.

The V gene is TRBV7-2, the J gene TRBJ1-5, with TRBD2 matching over 11 bases. The J call may be faulty, since TRBJ2-3 better matches the DNA end. This CDR3 has 16 residues. Germline V gene lookup returns CDR1 SGHTA and CDR2 FQGNSA. CDR3 in DNA: TGTGCCAGCAGTCTACTAGCGGGGGCCCTCACAGATACGCAGTATTTT. This encodes CASSLLAGALTDTQYF.

The sample holds a few counts of this clonotype. The rearrangement joins TRBV5-1 to TRBJ1-1, with D maybe TRBD1 (5 bases). The CDR3 has 17 amino acids. The germline CDR1 and CDR2 sequences are SGHRS and YFSETQ. The V and J ends lost 4 bases and 0 bases respectively, with 19 bases between them. The CDR3 sequence: CASSQEGHGTVNTEAFF. The CDR3 region has the DNA TGCGCCAGCAGCCAAGAGGGGCACGGGACGGTGAACACTGAAGCTTTCTTT.

The V call is TRBV19, the J call TRBJ2-7; 7 bases fit TRBD2. This CDR3 region has 13 residues. The V segment lost 10 bases and the J segment 2 bases; nucleotides outside the gene matches: 8. CDR1 and CDR2 (germline): LNHDA, SQIVND (reference sequence). DNA for the CDR3: TGTGCCACCGGCCGGGGGGAGACCTACGAGCAGTACTTC. Its protein is CATGRGETYEQYF.

Remarks on this clonotype: It may be a read error: a sequence one base away is much more abundant. This chain connects TRBV7-2 to TRBJ2-2, with 7 bases lining up with TRBD1. The CDR3 extends over 15 amino acids. Germline V gives CDR1 SGHTA, CDR2 FQGNSA. V was pared by 2 bases and J by 2 bases, with 2 bases of the junction left unmatched. The CDR3 DNA reads TGTGCCAGCAGCTTAAACAGGGGAAACACCGGGGAGCTGTTTTTT. Protein product: CASSLNRGNTGELFF.

The V call is TRBV6-5, the J call TRBJ1-4; 10 nucleotides match TRBD1. The CDR3 consists of 18 residues. The V gene's germline CDR1 is MNHEY and CDR2 SVGAGI. Losses at the gene ends were 2 bases for V and 7 bases for J; bases not matched to a gene: 13. This CDR3 is CASSYTGQGYEFREKLFF. Here the CDR3 DNA reads TGTGCCAGCAGTTACACGGGACAGGGGTACGAATTTCGTGAAAAACTGTTTTTT.

This clonotype has at least ten counts. The chain couples TRBV29-1 to TRBJ1-1, with TRBD1 as a possible D gene (5 bases). This CDR3 region has 15 residues. In germline, CDR1 is SQVTM, CDR2 ANQGSEA. V lost 1 base, J lost 0 bases, and 12 bases lay in between. The CDR3 loop reads CSVEVSGGLNTEAFF. The CDR3, as DNA: TGCAGCGTTGAAGTAAGTGGGGGTTTGAACACTGAAGCTTTCTTT.

With regard to this clonotype: This may be a read error, as it is one base from a much larger clone. The chain recombines TRBV5-4 with TRBJ1-5; D remains unclear. V shed 7 bases and J shed 5 bases, with 10 bases lying between them. Germline V CDR1 and CDR2: SGHNT, YYREEE (reference sequence). The CDR3 is 12 amino acids. The CDR3 DNA sequence: TGTGCCAGCGGACGGTTCGATCAGCCCCAGCATTTT. It encodes CASGRFDQPQHF.

V and J are TRBV7-3 and TRBJ1-6; a weak D match, TRBD1 (5 bases). The CDR3 runs to 14 residues. Germline V lookup: CDR1 SGHTA, CDR2 FQGTGA. Between the trimmed V and J ends, which lost 7 bases and 7 bases, there was a span of 14 bases. CDR3 DNA sequence: TGTGCCAGCAAAGGCGGGGGATTGAATTCACCCCTCCACTTT. The encoded protein is CASKGGGLNSPLHF.

This clonotype occurred many times. This chain uses TRBV10-3 with TRBJ1-5; D might be TRBD1 (5 bases). Trimming cost V 10 bases and J 7 bases, with 29 bases left between them. The CDR3 spans 17 residues. CDR1 and CDR2 from the germline V gene are ENHRY and SYGVKD. The DNA for the CDR3 is TGTGCCACTAGAGAGCACTCCGGGGCTCGGGAGAGCCAGCCCCAGCATTTT. It yields the protein CATREHSGARESQPQHF.

The V gene is TRBV10-3, the J gene TRBJ2-5, with no clear D. The end of the DNA aligns better with TRBJ2-7, so the J call may be wrong. The CDR3 is 13 residues long. Looked up from germline, CDR1 is ENHRY and CDR2 is SYGVKD. CDR3 sequence (DNA): TGTGCCATCAGTTCTCAGAGCTCCTACGAGCAGTACTTC. This translates into CAISSQSSYEQYF.

The V gene is TRBV5-6, the J gene TRBJ2-6; D possibly corresponds to TRBD1 (5 bases). Looked up from germline, CDR1 is SGHDT and CDR2 is YYEEEE. Deletions cut 1 base from V and 4 bases from J, with 12 bases between. CDR3 length: 16 residues. This CDR3 is CASSLLRGAGANVLTF. CDR3 sequence (DNA): TGTGCCAGCAGCTTGTTAAGGGGCGCGGGGGCCAACGTCCTGACTTTC.

This clonotype was picked up one time. The chain employs TRBV19 and TRBJ1-4; no firm D call. Germline V gene sequence: CDR1 LNHDA, CDR2 SQIVND (reference sequence). V was shortened by 3 bases and J by 7 bases, with 12 bases between the two germline ends. CDR3 length: 14 amino acids. The CDR3 bases are TGTGCCAGTAGTATTCTAGCGGGTCCTGAAAAACTGTTTTTT. Amino acids: CASSILAGPEKLFF.